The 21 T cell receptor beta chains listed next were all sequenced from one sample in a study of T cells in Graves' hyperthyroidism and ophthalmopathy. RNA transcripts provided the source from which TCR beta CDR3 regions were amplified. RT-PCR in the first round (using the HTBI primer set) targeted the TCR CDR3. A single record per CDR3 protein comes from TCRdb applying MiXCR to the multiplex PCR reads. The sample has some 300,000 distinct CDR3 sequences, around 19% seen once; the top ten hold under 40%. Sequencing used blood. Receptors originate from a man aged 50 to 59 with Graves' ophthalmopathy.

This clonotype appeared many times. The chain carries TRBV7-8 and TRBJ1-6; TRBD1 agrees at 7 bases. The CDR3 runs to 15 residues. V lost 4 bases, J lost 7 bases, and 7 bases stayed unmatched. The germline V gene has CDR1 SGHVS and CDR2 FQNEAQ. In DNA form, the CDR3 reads TGTGCCAGCAGCTACCTGACAGGGACGAATTCACCCCTCCACTTT. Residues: CASSYLTGTNSPLHF.

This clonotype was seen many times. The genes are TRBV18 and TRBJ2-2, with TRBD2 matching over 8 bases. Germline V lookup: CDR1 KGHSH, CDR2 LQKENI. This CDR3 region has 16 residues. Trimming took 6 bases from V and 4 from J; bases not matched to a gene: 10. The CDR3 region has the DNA TGTGCCAGCTCGCAGGACAGCGGGAGAGCCACCGGGGAGCTGTTTTTT. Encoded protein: CASSQDSGRATGELFF.

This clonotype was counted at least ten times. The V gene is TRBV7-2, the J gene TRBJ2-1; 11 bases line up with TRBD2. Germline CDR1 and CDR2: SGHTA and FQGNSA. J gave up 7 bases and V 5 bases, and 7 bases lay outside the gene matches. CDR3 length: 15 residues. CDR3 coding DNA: TGTGCCAGCAGCCCCACTAGCGGGAGTTGGAATGAGCAGTTCTTC. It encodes CASSPTSGSWNEQFF.

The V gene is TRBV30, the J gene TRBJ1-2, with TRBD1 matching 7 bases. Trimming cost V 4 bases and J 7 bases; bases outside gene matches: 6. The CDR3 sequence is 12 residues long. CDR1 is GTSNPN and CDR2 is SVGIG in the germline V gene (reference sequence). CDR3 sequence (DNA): TGTGCCTGGAACCGACAGGGAGGTGGCTACACCTTC. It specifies CAWNRQGGGYTF.

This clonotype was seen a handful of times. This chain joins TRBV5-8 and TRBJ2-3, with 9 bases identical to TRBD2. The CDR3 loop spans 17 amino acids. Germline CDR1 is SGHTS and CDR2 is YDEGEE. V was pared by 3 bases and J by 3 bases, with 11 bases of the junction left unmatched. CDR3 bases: TGTGCCAGCAGCTCGCCCATTAGCGGGAGAGGGACAGATACGCAGTATTTT. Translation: CASSSPISGRGTDTQYF.

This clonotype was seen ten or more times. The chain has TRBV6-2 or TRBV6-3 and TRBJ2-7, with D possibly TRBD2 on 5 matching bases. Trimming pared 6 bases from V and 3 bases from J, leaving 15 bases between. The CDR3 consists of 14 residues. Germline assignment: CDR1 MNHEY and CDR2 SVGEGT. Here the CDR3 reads CASRPAVGDYEQYF. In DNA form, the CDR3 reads TGTGCCAGCAGGCCTGCTGTGGGAGACTACGAGCAGTACTTC.

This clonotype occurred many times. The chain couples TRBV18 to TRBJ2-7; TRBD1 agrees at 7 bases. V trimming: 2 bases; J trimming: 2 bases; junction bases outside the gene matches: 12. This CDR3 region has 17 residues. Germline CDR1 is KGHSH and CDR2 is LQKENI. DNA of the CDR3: TGTGCCAGCTCACCAACCAACCAGGACAGGCCCGCCTACGAGCAGTACTTC. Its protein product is CASSPTNQDRPAYEQYF.

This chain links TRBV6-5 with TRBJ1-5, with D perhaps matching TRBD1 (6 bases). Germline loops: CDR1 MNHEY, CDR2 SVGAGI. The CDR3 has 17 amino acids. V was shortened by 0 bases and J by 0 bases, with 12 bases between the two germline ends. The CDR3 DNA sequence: TGTGCCAGCAGTTACTCAGGGGGTGGGGGTAGCAATCAGCCCCAGCATTTT. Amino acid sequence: CASSYSGGGGSNQPQHF.

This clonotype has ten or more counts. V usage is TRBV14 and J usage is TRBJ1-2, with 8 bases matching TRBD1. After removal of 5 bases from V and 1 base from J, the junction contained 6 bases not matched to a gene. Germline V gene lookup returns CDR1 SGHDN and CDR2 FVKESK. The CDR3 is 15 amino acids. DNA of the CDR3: TGTGCCAGCAGCAGAGGGACAGGCCATAACTATGGCTACACCTTC. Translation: CASSRGTGHNYGYTF.

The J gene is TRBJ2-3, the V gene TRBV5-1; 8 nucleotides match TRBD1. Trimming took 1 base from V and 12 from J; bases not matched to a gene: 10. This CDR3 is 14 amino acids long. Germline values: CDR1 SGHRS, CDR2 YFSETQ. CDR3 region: CASSLSDRAIYQYF. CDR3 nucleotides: TGCGCCAGCAGCTTGTCGGACAGGGCCATATATCAGTATTTT.

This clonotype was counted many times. CDR3 DNA: TGCAGCGTTGAAGGTATTGGATCAGTCGGGAGGTCCTACGAGCAGTACTTC. Residues: CSVEGIGSVGRSYEQYF. The gene calls are TRBV29-1 and TRBJ2-7, with 7 positions matching TRBD2. CDR1 and CDR2 from the germline V gene are SQVTM and ANQGSEA. The CDR3 runs to 17 residues. The trim removed 1 base at V and 1 base at J, leaving 13 bases unmatched.

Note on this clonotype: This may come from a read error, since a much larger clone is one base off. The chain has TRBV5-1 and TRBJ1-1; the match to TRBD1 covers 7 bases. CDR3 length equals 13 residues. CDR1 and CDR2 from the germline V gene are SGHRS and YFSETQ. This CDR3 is CASGLDRSAEAFF. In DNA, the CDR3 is TGCGCCAGCGGCTTGGACAGGTCCGCTGAAGCTTTCTTT.

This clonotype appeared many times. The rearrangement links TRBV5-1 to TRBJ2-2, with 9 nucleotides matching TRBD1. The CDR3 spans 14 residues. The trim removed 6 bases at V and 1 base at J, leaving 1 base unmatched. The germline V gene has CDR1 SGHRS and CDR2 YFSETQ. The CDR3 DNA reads TGCGCCAGCACGACAGGGGGGAACACCGGGGAGCTGTTTTTT. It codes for CASTTGGNTGELFF.

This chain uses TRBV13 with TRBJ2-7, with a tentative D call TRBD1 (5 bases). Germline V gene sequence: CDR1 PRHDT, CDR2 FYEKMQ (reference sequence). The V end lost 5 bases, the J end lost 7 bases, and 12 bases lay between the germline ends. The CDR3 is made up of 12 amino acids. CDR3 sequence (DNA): TGTGCCAGCAGCGCGACAGATCAAGAGCAGTACTTC. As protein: CASSATDQEQYF.

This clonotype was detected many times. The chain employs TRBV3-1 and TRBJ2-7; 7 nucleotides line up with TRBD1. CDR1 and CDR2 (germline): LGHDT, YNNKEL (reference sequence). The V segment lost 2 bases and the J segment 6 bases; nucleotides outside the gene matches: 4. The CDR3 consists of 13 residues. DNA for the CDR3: TGTGCCAGCAGCCAACAAACAGGGGTCGAGCAGTACTTC. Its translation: CASSQQTGVEQYF.

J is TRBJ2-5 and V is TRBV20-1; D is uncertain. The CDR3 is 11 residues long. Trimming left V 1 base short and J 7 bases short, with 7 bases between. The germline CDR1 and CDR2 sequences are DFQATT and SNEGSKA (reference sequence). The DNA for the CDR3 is TGCAGTGCTAGAGCAGCTGGGACCCAGTACTTC. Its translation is CSARAAGTQYF.

The CDR3 here is CASSISGQGAYEQYF. CDR3 sequence (DNA): TGTGCCAGCAGTATCTCGGGACAGGGGGCTTACGAGCAGTACTTC. The gene calls are TRBV2 and TRBJ2-7; 12 bases are shared with TRBD1. The ends lost 5 bases at V and 4 bases at J; junction bases unmatched: 6. Germline CDR1 SNHLY, CDR2 FYNNEI. The CDR3 length is 15 residues.

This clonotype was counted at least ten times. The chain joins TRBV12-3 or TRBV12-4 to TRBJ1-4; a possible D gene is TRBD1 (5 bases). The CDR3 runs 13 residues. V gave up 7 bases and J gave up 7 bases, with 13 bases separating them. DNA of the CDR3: TGTGCCAGCAACGTTCACGGGGGTGAAAAACTGTTTTTT. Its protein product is CASNVHGGEKLFF.

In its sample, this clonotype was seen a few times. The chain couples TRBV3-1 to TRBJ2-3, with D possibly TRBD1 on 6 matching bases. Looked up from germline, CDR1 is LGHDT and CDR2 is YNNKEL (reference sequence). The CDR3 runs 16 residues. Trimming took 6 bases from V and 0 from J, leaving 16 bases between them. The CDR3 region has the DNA TGTGCCAGCAGTCTCAGTTTAGGGGGTAGCACAGATACGCAGTATTTT. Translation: CASSLSLGGSTDTQYF.

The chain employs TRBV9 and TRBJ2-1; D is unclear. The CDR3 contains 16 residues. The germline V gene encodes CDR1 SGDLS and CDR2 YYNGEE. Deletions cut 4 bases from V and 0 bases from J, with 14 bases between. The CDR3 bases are TGTGCCAGCAGCTCCCACCCAGAACTCTCCTACAATGAGCAGTTCTTC. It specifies CASSSHPELSYNEQFF.

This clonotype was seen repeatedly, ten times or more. The CDR3 DNA reads TGCGCCAGCAACCGAGCGGGAGAGGCTTACAATGAGCAGTTCTTC. This sequence encodes CASNRAGEAYNEQFF. V usage is TRBV5-1 and J usage is TRBJ2-1, with 8 bases matching TRBD2. V lost 6 bases to trimming and J lost 4 bases; unmatched junction nucleotides: 9. Looked up from germline, CDR1 is SGHRS and CDR2 is YFSETQ. The CDR3 consists of 15 residues.